The text below deals with one TCR beta chain. This clone came up once. Its recognized antigen is unknown. No much larger clone exists at a distance of one base, and base qualities are not known. The data are from a study of blood T cell repertoires in COVID-19 (dated by TCRdb to the early 2020s). Study-level background: Collaborator samples came from the United States, Italy and Spain and covered acute and convalescent phases of COVID-19. Deeply sampled blood TCRbeta repertoires from subjects exposed to, actively infected with, or recovered from COVID-19 were included in the dataset. Samples were obtained from the ongoing ImmuneRACE study (first 160 participants) and from 1,254 subjects provided by 6 global collaborators. Nearly every sample came with metadata listing a de-identified subject ID, COVID-19 status, age in years and sex. HLA class I and class II types, where available, came from metadata supplied by the sample provider rather than from assay-based typing. The material from the prospective study consisted of cDNA or gDNA derived from T cells, B-cell-depleted T cells, or PBMCs. The repertoires were released in a freely available public database meant as a resource for research on the immune response to SARS-CoV-2.

Participants in the prospective study were aged about 18 to 100 years, lived in 20 to 30 United States geographic areas, and enrolled through a virtual design. In the prospective study, participants were assigned to cohorts based on the clinical history participants reported in a screening survey and a study questionnaire. Recovered participants in ImmuneRACE Cohort 3 were defined as having two consecutive negative NP/OP PCR tests, clearance from a healthcare professional, or resolution of symptoms. Mobile phlebotomists in the prospective study collected whole blood, serum and a nasopharyngeal or oropharyngeal swab from every participant. Over a 2-month period, participants in the prospective study had the option of providing additional blood draws and questionnaires. Blood samples from the prospective study were shipped frozen or at room temperature prior to DNA extraction. Counted from cysteine to phenylalanine, this CDR3 has 16 amino acids. Kept here is only the CDR3 DNA, which spans 48 bases and is read in frame from base 1. The germline V gene gives CDR1 as SGHRS and CDR2 as YFSETQ. Ends trimmed: V by 0 bases, J by 8 bases; bases unmatched to a gene: 7.

The research as a whole found: Clinical and demographic metadata were provided uncurated, with the amount varying by source and participant.

The immunoSEQ Assay, a bias-controlled multiplex PCR, was used to amplify TCRbeta CDR3 regions from genomic DNA. On the authors' methods: Nucleated cell counts per sample were estimated from amplification of reference gene primers within the assay. To quantify the absolute abundance of each unique TCRbeta CDR3 rearrangement, sequence reads were collapsed and filtered. Productive Simpson clonality was computed per sample as the square root of Simpson's diversity index over productive rearrangements. Sourced from immuneACCESS, this table was stored by TCRdb with only in-frame sequences that have V and J called. A share of the clones is absent; for the studies checked, an unresolved V gene accounts for under half, and the remainder has no known explanation. Clonal size and the V and J genes are those of that table, whereas D and trimming came from the DNA. The sample records about 250,000 clones, approximately 92% of which are singletons. 2.4% of the sample rests with the top ten.

Sequenced material: PBMCs or T cells enriched from blood (not recorded which). Rearrangement joined TRBV5-1 to TRBJ1-6; the central 8 bases match TRBD1. The receptor comes from a woman aged 18-35 years who had recovered from COVID-19. The CDR3 protein is CASSLADDRGDSPLHF. The DNA sequence reads TGCGCCAGCAGCTTGGCCGATGACAGGGGCGATTCACCCCTCCACTTT.